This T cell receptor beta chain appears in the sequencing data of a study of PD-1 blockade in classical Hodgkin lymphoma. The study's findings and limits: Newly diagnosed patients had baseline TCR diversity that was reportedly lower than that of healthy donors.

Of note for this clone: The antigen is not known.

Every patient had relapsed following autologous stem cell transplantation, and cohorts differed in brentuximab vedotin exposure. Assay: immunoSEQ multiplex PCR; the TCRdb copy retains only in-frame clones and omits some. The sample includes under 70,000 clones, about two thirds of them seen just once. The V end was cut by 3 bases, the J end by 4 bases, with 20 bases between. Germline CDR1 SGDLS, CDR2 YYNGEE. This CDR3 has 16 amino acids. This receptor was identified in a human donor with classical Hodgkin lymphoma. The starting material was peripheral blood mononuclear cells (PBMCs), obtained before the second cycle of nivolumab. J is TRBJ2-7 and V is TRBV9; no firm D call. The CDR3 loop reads CASSAQAGQAFYEQYF. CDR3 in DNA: TGTGCCAGCAGCGCTCAAGCCGGGCAGGCCTTTTACGAGCAGTACTTC. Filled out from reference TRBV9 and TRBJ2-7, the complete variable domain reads DSGVTQTPKHLITATGQRVTLRCSPRSGDLSVYWYQQSLDQGLQFLIQYYNGEERAKGNILERFSAQQFPDLHSELNLSSLELGDSALYFCASSAQAGQAFYEQYFGPGTRLTVT.